The source of this TCR beta chain is a study of blood T cell repertoires in COVID-19. Per the study methods: Estimation of nucleated cell counts relied on the amplification of reference gene primers. The repertoire was sequenced with immunoSEQ multiplex PCR; TCRdb's copy has only in-frame clones and lacks some. The DNA was the basis for D and trimming; V, J and clone size are from that table. The table has 200,000 to 300,000 clones, about 79% seen once. CDR3 size: 13 residues. V lost 0 bases and J lost 2, with 3 bases in between. The germline V gene has CDR1 SGHRS and CDR2 YFSETQ. The specimen sequenced was peripheral blood. The chain combines TRBV5-1 with TRBJ1-5; no definite D call. The sequence was collected from an elderly man with acute or convalescent COVID-19. The CDR3 DNA sequence: TGCGCCAGCAGCTTGGAGCGCAATCAGCCCCAGCATTTT. Encoded protein: CASSLERNQPQHF.